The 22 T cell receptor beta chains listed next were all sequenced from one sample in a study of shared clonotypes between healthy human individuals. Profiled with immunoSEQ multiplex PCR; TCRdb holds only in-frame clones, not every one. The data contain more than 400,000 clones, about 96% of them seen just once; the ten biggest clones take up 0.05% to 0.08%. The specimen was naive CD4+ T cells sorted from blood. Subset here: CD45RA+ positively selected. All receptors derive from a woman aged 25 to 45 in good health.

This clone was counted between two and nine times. CDR3 sequence: CASSKAGGDQPQHF. DNA of the CDR3: TGTGCCAGCAGCAAAGCTGGGGGGGATCAGCCCCAGCATTTT. The chain has TRBV21-1 and TRBJ1-5. TRBV21-1 corresponds to a pseudogene. The CDR3 length is 14 residues.

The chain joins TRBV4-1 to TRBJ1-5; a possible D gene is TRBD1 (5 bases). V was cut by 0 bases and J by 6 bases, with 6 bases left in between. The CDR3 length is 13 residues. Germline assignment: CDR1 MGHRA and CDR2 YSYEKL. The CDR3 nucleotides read TGCGCCAGCAGCCAAGAAGGGGCTCAGCCCCAGCATTTT. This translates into CASSQEGAQPQHF.

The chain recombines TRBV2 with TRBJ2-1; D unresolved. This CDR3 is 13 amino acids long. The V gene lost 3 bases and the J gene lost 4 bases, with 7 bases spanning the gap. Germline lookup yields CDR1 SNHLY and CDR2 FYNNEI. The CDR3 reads CASSDPRYNEQFF. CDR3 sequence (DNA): TGTGCCAGCAGTGACCCTAGGTACAATGAGCAGTTCTTC.

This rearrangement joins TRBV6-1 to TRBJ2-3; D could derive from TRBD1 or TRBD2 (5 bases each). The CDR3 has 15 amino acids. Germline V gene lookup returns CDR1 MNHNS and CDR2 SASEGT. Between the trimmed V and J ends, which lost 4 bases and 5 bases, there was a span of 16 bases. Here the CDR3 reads CASSGRGPEGDTQYF. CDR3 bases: TGTGCCAGCAGTGGACGGGGCCCAGAGGGAGATACGCAGTATTTT.

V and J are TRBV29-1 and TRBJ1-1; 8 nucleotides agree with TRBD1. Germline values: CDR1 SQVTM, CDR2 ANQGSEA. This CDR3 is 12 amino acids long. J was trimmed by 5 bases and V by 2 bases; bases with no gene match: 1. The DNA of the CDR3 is TGCAGCGTTGAAAGACAGGGGACTGAAGCTTTCTTT. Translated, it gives CSVERQGTEAFF.

The CDR3 protein is CASSRLAGAHEQFF. The CDR3 DNA sequence: TGCGCCAGCAGCCGACTAGCGGGAGCCCATGAGCAGTTCTTC. J is TRBJ2-1 and V is TRBV5-1; TRBD2 matches 12 bases. V was clipped by 4 bases and J by 8 bases; unmatched bases: 4. CDR1 and CDR2 from the germline V gene are SGHRS and YFSETQ. The CDR3 sequence is 14 residues long.

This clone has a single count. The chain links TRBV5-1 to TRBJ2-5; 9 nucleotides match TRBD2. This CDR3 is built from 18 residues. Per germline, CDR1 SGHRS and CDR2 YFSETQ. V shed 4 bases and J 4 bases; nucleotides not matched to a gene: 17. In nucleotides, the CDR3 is TGCGCCAGCAGCCGGCGGCTAGCGGGAAGTTCGGGTGGAGAGACCCAGTACTTC. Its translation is CASSRRLAGSSGGETQYF.

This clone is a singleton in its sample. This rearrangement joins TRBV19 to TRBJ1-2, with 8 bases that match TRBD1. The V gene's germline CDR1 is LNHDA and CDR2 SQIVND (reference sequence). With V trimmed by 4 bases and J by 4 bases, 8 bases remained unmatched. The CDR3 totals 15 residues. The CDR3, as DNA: TGTGCCAGTAGTAAATCGGGCGGGACAGGCTATGGCTACACCTTC. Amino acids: CASSKSGGTGYGYTF. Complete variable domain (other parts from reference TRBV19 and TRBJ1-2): DGGITQSPKYLFRKEGQNVTLSCEQNLNHDAMYWYRQDPGQGLRLIYYSQIVNDFQKGDIAEGYSVSREKKESFPLTVTSAQKNPTAFYLCASSKSGGTGYGYTFGSGTRLTVV.

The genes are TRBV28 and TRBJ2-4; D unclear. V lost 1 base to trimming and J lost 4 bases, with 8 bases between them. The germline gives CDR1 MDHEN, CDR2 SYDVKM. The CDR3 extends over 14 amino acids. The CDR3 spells CASSLLGTKNIQYF. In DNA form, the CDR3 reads TGTGCCAGCAGTTTATTGGGCACTAAAAACATTCAGTACTTC. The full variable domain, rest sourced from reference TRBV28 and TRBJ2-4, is DVKVTQSSRYLVKRTGEKVFLECVQDMDHENMFWYRQDPGLGLRLIYFSYDVKMKEKGDIPEGYSVSREKKERFSLILESASTNQTSMYLCASSLLGTKNIQYFGAGTRLSVL.

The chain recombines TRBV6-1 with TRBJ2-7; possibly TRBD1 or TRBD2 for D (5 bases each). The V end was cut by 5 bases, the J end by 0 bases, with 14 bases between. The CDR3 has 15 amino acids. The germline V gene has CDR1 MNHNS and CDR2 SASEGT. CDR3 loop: CASSPFGGSSYEQYF. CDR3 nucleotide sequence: TGTGCCAGCAGTCCGTTTGGGGGAAGCTCCTACGAGCAGTACTTC.

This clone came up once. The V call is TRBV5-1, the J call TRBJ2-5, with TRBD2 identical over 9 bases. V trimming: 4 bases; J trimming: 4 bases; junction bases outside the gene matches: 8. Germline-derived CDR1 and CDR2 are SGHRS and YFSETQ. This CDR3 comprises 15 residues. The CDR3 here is CASSTSGLASETQYF. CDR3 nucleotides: TGCGCCAGCAGCACCTCGGGACTAGCTTCAGAGACCCAGTACTTC.

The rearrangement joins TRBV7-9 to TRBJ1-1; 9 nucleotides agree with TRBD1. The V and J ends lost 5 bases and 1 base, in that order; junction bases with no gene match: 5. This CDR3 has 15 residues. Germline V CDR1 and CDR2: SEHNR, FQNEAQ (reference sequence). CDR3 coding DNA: TGTGCCAGCAGCCAGGGACAGGGTACGAACACTGAAGCTTTCTTT. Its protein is CASSQGQGTNTEAFF.

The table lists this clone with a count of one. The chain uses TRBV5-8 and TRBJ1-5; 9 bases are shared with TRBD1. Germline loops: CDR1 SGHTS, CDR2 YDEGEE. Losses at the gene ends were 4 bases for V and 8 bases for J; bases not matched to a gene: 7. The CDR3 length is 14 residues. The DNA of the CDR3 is TGTGCCAGCAGCCGCCGGGACAGGGACAAGCCCCAGCATTTT. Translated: CASSRRDRDKPQHF.

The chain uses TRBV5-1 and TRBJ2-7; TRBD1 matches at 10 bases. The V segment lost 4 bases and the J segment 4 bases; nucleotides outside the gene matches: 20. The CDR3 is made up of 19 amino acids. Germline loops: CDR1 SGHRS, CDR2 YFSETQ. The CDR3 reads CASSRTGTGAFGGSYEQYF. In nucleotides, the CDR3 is TGCGCCAGCAGCAGAACCGGGACAGGGGCGTTTGGAGGGAGTTACGAGCAGTACTTC.

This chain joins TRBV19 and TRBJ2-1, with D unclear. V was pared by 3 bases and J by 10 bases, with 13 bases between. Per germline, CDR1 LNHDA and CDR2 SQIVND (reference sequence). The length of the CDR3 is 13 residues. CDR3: CASSILSGYEQFF. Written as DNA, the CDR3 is TGTGCCAGTAGTATTCTTTCCGGGTACGAGCAGTTCTTC.

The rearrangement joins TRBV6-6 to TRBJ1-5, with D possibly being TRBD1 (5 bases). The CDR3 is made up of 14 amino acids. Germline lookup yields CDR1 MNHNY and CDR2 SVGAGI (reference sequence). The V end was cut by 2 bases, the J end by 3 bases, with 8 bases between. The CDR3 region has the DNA TGTGCCAGCAGTTACGACAGAATCAATCAGCCCCAGCATTTT. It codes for CASSYDRINQPQHF.

The CDR3 bases are TGCGCCAGCGGACCCGTAGCGGGATGGACCTACGAGCAGTACTTC. Encoded protein: CASGPVAGWTYEQYF. The V call is TRBV5-1, the J call TRBJ2-7; 8 nucleotides match TRBD2. From germline, CDR1 is SGHRS and CDR2 YFSETQ. The CDR3 contains 15 residues. The ends lost 7 bases at V and 2 bases at J; junction bases unmatched: 11.

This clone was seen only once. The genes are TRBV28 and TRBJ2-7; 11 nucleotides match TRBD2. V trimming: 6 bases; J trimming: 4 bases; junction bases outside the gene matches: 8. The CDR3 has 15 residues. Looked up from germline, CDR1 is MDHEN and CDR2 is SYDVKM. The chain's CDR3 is CASSPTSGRTYEQYF. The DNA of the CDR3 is TGTGCCAGCAGCCCTACTAGCGGGAGAACATACGAGCAGTACTTC.

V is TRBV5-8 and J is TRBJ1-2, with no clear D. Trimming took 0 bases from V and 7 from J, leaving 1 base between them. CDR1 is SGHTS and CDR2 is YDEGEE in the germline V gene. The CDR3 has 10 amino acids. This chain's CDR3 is CASSLVGYTF. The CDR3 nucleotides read TGTGCCAGCAGCTTGGTTGGCTACACCTTC.

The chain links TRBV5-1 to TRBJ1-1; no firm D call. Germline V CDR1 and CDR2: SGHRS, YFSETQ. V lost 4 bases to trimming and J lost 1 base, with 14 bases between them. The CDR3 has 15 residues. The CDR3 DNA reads TGCGCCAGCAGCCCTTCGATTGGACCGAACACTGAAGCTTTCTTT. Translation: CASSPSIGPNTEAFF.

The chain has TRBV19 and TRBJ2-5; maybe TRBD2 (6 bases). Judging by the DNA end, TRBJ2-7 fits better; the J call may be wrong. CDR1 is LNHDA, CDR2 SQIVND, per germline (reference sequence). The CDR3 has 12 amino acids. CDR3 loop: CASSGLSYEQYF. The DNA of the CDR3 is TGTGCCAGTAGTGGACTATCCTACGAGCAGTACTTC.

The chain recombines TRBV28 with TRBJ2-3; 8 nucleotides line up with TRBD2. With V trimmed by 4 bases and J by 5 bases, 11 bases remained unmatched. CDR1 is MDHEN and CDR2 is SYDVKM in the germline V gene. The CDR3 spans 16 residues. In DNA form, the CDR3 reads TGTGCCAGCAGTTGGGGAGGAGCGGGAGTACTAGATACGCAGTATTTT. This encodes CASSWGGAGVLDTQYF.